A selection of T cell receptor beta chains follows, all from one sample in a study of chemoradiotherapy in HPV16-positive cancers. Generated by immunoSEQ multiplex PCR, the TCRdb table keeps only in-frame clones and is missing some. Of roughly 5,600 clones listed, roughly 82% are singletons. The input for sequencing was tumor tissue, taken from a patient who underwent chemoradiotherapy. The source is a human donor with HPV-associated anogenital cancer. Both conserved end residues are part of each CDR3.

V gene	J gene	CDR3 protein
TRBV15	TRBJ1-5	CATSTGQGNQPQHF
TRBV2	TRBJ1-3	CASSQDRTGNTIYF
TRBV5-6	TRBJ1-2	CASSTLNRAGGYGYTF
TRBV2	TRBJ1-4	CASSEFGKLFF
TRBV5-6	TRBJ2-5	CASSLGREETQYF
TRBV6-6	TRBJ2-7	CASKRTGLYEQYF
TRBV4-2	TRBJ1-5	CASSQDAQIRTQHF
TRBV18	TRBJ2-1	CASSLGQGVNNEQFF
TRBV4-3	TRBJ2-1	CASSQSTGGHYNEQFF
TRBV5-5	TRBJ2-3	CASSLVGTGADTQYF
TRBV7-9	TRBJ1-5	CASSLMGPNQPQHF
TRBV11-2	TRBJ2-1	CASSLDAGAYNEQFF
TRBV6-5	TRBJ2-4	CASRGSGQGQNIQYF
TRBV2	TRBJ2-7	CASSETRTAYEQYF
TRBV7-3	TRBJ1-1	CASSARPGTGYTEAFF
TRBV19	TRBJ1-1	CASRLGGQRNTEAFF
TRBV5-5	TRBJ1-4	CASSLVGGNEKLFF
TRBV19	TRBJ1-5	CASSIRGAGNQPQHF
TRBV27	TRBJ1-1	CASSLQGGTEAFF
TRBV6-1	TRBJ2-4	CASSEALALAKNIQYF
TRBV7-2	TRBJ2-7	CASRDTGTGGYEQYF
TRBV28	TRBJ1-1	CASSTTGGTTEAFF
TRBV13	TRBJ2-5	CASSLGQGYQETQYF
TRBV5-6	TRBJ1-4	CASSLRRGNEKLFF
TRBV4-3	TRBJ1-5	CASSQGRANQPQHF
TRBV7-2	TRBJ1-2	CASSFTPGQLNYGYTF
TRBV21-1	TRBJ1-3	CASSRDRPSGNTIYF
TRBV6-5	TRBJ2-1	CASSFAGTSHEQFF
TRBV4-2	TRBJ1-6	CASSQVPSGGAGSPLHF
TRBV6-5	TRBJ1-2	CASSYSTGGGYGYTF
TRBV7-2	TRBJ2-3	CASSLVVGTDTQYF
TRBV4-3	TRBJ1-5	CASSSAVSNQPQHF
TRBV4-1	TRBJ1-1	CASSQSRVDTEAFF
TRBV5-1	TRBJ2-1	CASSSDGYNEQFF
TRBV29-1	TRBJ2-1	CSVTQNEQFF